This TCR beta chain was observed in a study of T cells after yellow fever vaccination. Germline CDR1 and CDR2: SGHRS and YFSETQ. The V end lost 3 bases, the J end lost 6 bases, and 9 bases lay between the germline ends. This CDR3 is built from 13 residues. General study points: The study noted that FACS-sorted repertoires could contain abundant clonotypes contaminating from the bulk population. Most primary-vaccination clones recurred post-booster (approximately 95% CD4, about 90% CD8).

In this sample, this clonotype turned up a few times. The antigen remains unidentified. UMIs were added to TCR cDNA along with a universal primer site when it was made by 5'RACE template switching. TCRdb used MiXCR to reprocess the 5' RACE reads, holding one entry per CDR3 protein. The data contain 450,000 to 600,000 distinct CDR3 sequences, approximately 12% of them seen just once; the ten biggest clones take up more than 12%. The genes are TRBV5-1 and TRBJ2-2; no clear D gene. This sequence was found in a man aged 25 to 40 who received the YFV17D yellow fever vaccine. The sequences come from PBMCs, collected on the day of the yellow fever booster vaccination. As DNA, the CDR3 is TGCGCCAGCAGCTCTGTTCGGGCCGGGGAGCTGTTTTTT. Translation: CASSSVRAGELFF.